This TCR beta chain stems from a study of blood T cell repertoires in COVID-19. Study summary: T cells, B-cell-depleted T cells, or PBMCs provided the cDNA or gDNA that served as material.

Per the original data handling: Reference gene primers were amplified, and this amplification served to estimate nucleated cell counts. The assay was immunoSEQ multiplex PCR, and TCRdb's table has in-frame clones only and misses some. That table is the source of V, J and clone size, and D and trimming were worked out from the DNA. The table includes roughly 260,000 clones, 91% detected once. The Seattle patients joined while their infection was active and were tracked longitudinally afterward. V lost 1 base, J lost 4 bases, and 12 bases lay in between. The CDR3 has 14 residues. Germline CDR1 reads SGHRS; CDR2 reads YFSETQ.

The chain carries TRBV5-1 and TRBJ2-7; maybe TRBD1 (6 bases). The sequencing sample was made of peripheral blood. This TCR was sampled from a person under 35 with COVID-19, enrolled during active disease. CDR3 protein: CASSLLTGPYEQYF. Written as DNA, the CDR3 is TGCGCCAGCAGCTTGTTGACAGGACCATACGAGCAGTACTTC.